The 18 T cell receptor beta chains below all came from one sample that was sequenced in a study of identical twins listed by TCRdb under 2016. The library relied on 5' RACE. TCRdb lists the instrument as Illumina HiSeq 2000. TCRdb cleaned the public reads at Q25 with fastp, built clones with MiXCR and kept in-frame beta chains. Rows matching on CDR3 protein sequence are summarized as one entry with the most common DNA and genes. The sample has around 510,000 distinct CDR3 sequences on record, roughly an eighth of them singletons. The ten largest make up approximately 1% of the sample. These data were likewise used in another study, on yellow fever vaccine responses in identical twins.

Sequencing was performed on CD4+ T cells sorted from blood. The receptor set was obtained from a young woman in good health.

This clonotype has more than one count but fewer than ten. The V call is TRBV27, the J call TRBJ2-1, with no clear D. V was clipped by 5 bases and J by 7 bases, with 12 bases between them. The CDR3 is made up of 13 amino acids. Germline V lookup: CDR1 MNHEY, CDR2 SMNVEV (reference sequence). The CDR3 reads CASSPSTINEQFF. The CDR3 DNA is TGTGCCAGCAGTCCAAGTACTATAAATGAGCAGTTCTTC.

This clonotype has a handful of counts. The rearrangement uses TRBV9 and TRBJ2-1; 10 nucleotides line up with TRBD2. With 0 bases clipped from V and 4 bases from J, the junction kept 4 bases outside the gene matches. CDR3 size: 16 residues. Germline V lookup: CDR1 SGDLS, CDR2 YYNGEE. The CDR3 region is CASSVGPAGGYNEQFF. The CDR3 DNA is TGTGCCAGCAGCGTAGGCCCAGCGGGAGGGTACAATGAGCAGTTCTTC.

This clonotype has only a few counts. The rearrangement joins TRBV6-2 or TRBV6-3 to TRBJ2-5, with D tentatively TRBD2 (5 bases). V lost 5 bases to trimming and J lost 1 base, with 20 bases between them. CDR3 length: 17 amino acids. The germline gives CDR1 MNHEY, CDR2 SVGEGT. The CDR3 loop reads CASSRTQSPSGQETQYF. The CDR3 DNA is TGTGCCAGCAGTCGAACCCAGTCCCCGAGCGGCCAAGAGACCCAGTACTTC.

A few counts support this clonotype. The J gene is TRBJ2-1, the V gene TRBV20-1; D remains unclear. This CDR3 has 15 amino acids. The ends were cut back, 3 bases at V and 1 base at J, with 13 bases in the middle. Germline V lookup: CDR1 DFQATT, CDR2 SNEGSKA (reference sequence). For the CDR3, the DNA is TGCAGTGCTAGGATCGGGTCTAGATCCTACAATGAGCAGTTCTTC. Amino acids: CSARIGSRSYNEQFF.

This clonotype was observed a few times. The chain joins TRBV29-1 to TRBJ2-2; 10 bases are a match to TRBD2. Germline V gene data show CDR1 as SQVTM and CDR2 as ANQGSEA. V trimming: 6 bases; J trimming: 1 base; junction bases outside the gene matches: 5. The CDR3 runs to 15 residues. CDR3 nucleotides: TGCAGCGTGGCTCGACTAGCGGGGAACACCGGGGAGCTGTTTTTT. This translates into CSVARLAGNTGELFF.

This clonotype came up a few times. The chain is built from TRBV28 and TRBJ2-3; TRBD2 is a possible D gene (6 bases). V was pared by 3 bases and J by 3 bases, with 10 bases between. CDR1 and CDR2 (germline): MDHEN, SYDVKM. The CDR3 length is 14 residues. This chain's CDR3 is CASSLDGRTDTQYF. The CDR3 DNA sequence: TGTGCCAGCAGTTTGGATGGGAGGACAGATACGCAGTATTTT.

Notes on this clonotype: One junction end does not reproduce the germline sequence, and a read error may be involved. This chain uses TRBV20-1 with TRBJ2-5; 11 bases are shared with TRBD2. The CDR3 contains 16 residues. The germline V gene has CDR1 DFQATT and CDR2 SNEGSKA (reference sequence). The CDR3 protein is CCAAPSSGGLQETQYF. The CDR3 region has the DNA TGCTGTGCTGCCCCCTCTAGCGGGGGGCTTCAAGAGACCCAGTACTTC.

This chain connects TRBV18 to TRBJ2-7; D ambiguous. CDR1 KGHSH and CDR2 LQKENI come from the germline V gene. The CDR3 is 17 residues long. V dropped 3 bases and J dropped 2 bases, with 20 bases sitting between them. The CDR3 reads CASSPPLPNLGAYEQYF. In nucleotides, the CDR3 is TGTGCCAGCTCACCCCCCCTTCCCAACCTTGGGGCCTACGAGCAGTACTTC. The variable domain in full, with the rest retrieved from reference TRBV18 and TRBJ2-7, is NAGVMQNPRHLVRRRGQEARLRCSPMKGHSHVYWYRQLPEEGLKFMVYLQKENIIDESGMPKERFSAEFPKEGPSILRIQQVVRGDSAAYFCASSPPLPNLGAYEQYFGPGTRLTVT.

This clonotype was seen more than once but under ten times. The chain couples TRBV7-2 to TRBJ2-5; no definite D call. In germline, CDR1 is SGHTA, CDR2 FQGNSA. V gave up 0 bases and J gave up 7 bases, with 12 bases separating them. This CDR3 is 14 amino acids long. The CDR3 reads CASSLASLSGTQYF. For the CDR3, the DNA is TGTGCCAGCAGCTTAGCGTCCCTCTCGGGGACCCAGTACTTC.

In its sample, this clonotype was seen a few times. The rearrangement joins TRBV20-1 to TRBJ2-7; 7 bases are shared with TRBD1. Germline CDR1 is DFQATT and CDR2 is SNEGSKA (reference sequence). CDR3 length: 15 amino acids. After removal of 2 bases from V and 3 bases from J, the junction contained 10 bases not matched to a gene. This CDR3 reads CSARIPRDSRYEQYF. The CDR3 region has the DNA TGCAGTGCTAGAATACCCCGGGACAGCCGCTACGAGCAGTACTTC.

This chain connects TRBV5-6 to TRBJ2-7; D is ambiguous. Between the trimmed V and J ends, which lost 2 bases and 8 bases, there was a span of 17 bases. The germline gives CDR1 SGHDT, CDR2 YYEEEE. The CDR3 spans 14 residues. The CDR3 coding sequence is TGTGCCAGCAGCTTTTCGGGTGCCTTCCCACAGCAGTACTTC. It is translated as CASSFSGAFPQQYF.

This clonotype was counted a few times. V is TRBV12-3 or TRBV12-4 and J is TRBJ2-2, with D possibly called TRBD1 or TRBD2 (5 bases each). V was pared by 4 bases and J by 0 bases, with 12 bases between. The CDR3 has 16 residues. The CDR3 sequence: CASSWGSRANTGELFF. DNA of the CDR3: TGTGCCAGCAGTTGGGGGAGCAGGGCGAACACCGGGGAGCTGTTTTTT.

A few counts support this clonotype. The chain carries TRBV9 and TRBJ2-7, with 7 bases identical to TRBD2. The ends lost 4 bases at V and 6 bases at J; junction bases unmatched: 25. CDR3 size: 19 residues. CDR1 is SGDLS and CDR2 is YYNGEE in the germline V gene. Here the CDR3 reads CASSSQGPGLFHMGGEQYF. The CDR3, as DNA: TGTGCCAGCAGCAGTCAAGGACCGGGACTATTCCATATGGGCGGCGAGCAGTACTTC. Full variable domain (outside the CDR3, taken from reference TRBV9 and TRBJ2-7): DSGVTQTPKHLITATGQRVTLRCSPRSGDLSVYWYQQSLDQGLQFLIQYYNGEERAKGNILERFSAQQFPDLHSELNLSSLELGDSALYFCASSSQGPGLFHMGGEQYFGPGTRLTVT.

This chain uses TRBV20-1 with TRBJ2-1; 11 bases map to TRBD2. J lost 8 bases, V lost 0 bases, and 9 bases had no gene match. Germline V gives CDR1 DFQATT, CDR2 SNEGSKA (reference sequence). CDR3 size: 16 residues. The CDR3: CSAREGSGLAVDEQFF. For the CDR3, the DNA is TGCAGTGCTAGAGAGGGCTCGGGACTAGCGGTGGATGAGCAGTTCTTC.

J is TRBJ2-2 and V is TRBV3-1; no reliable D call. Germline V CDR1 and CDR2: LGHDT, YNNKEL (reference sequence). Trimming left V 1 base short and J 7 bases short, with 10 bases between. This CDR3 is built from 14 residues. This CDR3 is CASSQVGPVGELFF. The CDR3 DNA reads TGTGCCAGCAGCCAAGTTGGCCCGGTCGGGGAGCTGTTTTTT.

This clonotype was picked up a small number of times. The rearrangement uses TRBV7-9 and TRBJ2-7; D possibly uses TRBD1 or TRBD2 (5 bases each). The CDR3 is 15 residues long. Germline V lookup: CDR1 SEHNR, CDR2 FQNEAQ (reference sequence). The V end was cut by 5 bases, the J end by 6 bases, with 20 bases between. The CDR3 nucleotides read TGTGCCAGCAGCACACAGCCGGGACCGCTTAGCGAGCAGTACTTC. Its translation is CASSTQPGPLSEQYF.

The chain recombines TRBV12-3 or TRBV12-4 with TRBJ1-3; D not certain. Trimming removed 4 bases at V and 0 bases at J, with 10 bases between. CDR3 length: 15 residues. This CDR3 reads CASSSGWSSGNTIYF. The CDR3 DNA reads TGTGCCAGCAGTTCCGGATGGTCCTCTGGAAACACCATATATTTT.

This clonotype turned up a few times. The V and J genes are TRBV28 and TRBJ2-7, with D unresolved. Germline loops: CDR1 MDHEN, CDR2 SYDVKM. The CDR3 sequence is 12 residues long. Trimming removed 2 bases at V and 3 bases at J, with 5 bases between. The CDR3 sequence: CASSLKHYEQYF. The CDR3 DNA sequence: TGTGCCAGCAGTTTAAAACACTACGAGCAGTACTTC.